The T cell receptor (beta chain) described here comes from a study of T-cell reconstitution after alpha-beta-depleted transplantation in children. A library of TCRbeta sequences, prepared with unique molecular identifiers, was generated. TCRdb passed the PCR reads through MiXCR, listing each CDR3 protein once. The data hold approximately 400,000 distinct CDR3 sequences, with about 11% observed a single time. Germline V gives CDR1 SGDLS, CDR2 YYNGEE. The CDR3 runs 15 residues. V gave up 3 bases and J gave up 8 bases; unmatched junction bases: 7. This clonotype came up many times. This clonotype originated in a human donor who donated a stem cell graft to a child with acute myeloid leukemia. Source: PBMCs from the stem cell graft donor, taken from the stem cell graft. This chain joins TRBV9 and TRBJ1-4; 10 positions match TRBD1. This chain's CDR3 is CASSEGDRGSEKLFF. The CDR3 DNA is TGTGCCAGCAGCGAAGGGGACAGGGGAAGCGAAAAACTGTTTTTT.